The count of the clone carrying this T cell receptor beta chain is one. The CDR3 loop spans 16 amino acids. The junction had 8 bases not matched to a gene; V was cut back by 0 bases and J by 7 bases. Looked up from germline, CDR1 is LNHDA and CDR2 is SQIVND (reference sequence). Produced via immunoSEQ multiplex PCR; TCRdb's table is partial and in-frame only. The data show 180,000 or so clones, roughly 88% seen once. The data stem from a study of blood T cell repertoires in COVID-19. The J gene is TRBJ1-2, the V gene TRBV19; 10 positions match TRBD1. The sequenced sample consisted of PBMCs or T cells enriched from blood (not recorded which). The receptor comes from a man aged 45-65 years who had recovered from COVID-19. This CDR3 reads CASSIDRDRGGSGYTF. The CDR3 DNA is TGTGCCAGTAGTATAGATAGGGACAGGGGAGGAAGTGGCTACACCTTC.